The 32 T cell receptor beta chains given below trace back to one sample, sequenced in a study of T cell responses to AZD1222 COVID-19 vaccine. Measured with immunoSEQ multiplex PCR; TCRdb has only the in-frame clones, and not every one. The table lists some 150,000 clones, around nine tenths of them singletons. Material: peripheral blood, obtained on day 0 of AZD1222 vaccination. The receptors stem from an adult in good health.

This clone was seen just once. This chain joins TRBV7-2 and TRBJ2-7; 7 bases agree with TRBD2. Germline V CDR1 and CDR2: SGHTA, FQGNSA. V trimming: 5 bases; J trimming: 3 bases; junction bases outside the gene matches: 4. CDR3 length: 13 residues. The CDR3 sequence is CASSGGSLYEQYF. CDR3 nucleotides: TGTGCCAGCAGCGGCGGGAGTCTCTACGAGCAGTACTTC.

The chain couples TRBV24-1 to TRBJ2-1; 13 bases are a match to TRBD2. CDR3 length: 14 residues. Trimming at V came to 9 bases and at J to 4 bases, leaving 2 bases not matched to a gene. Germline CDR1 reads KGHDR; CDR2 reads SFDVKD. Written as DNA, the CDR3 is TGTGCCACCTCGGGACTAGCGGGATACAATGAGCAGTTCTTC. This codes for CATSGLAGYNEQFF.

This chain joins TRBV24-1 and TRBJ2-3; 7 bases agree with TRBD1. The CDR3 loop spans 17 amino acids. V gave up 2 bases and J gave up 2 bases; unmatched junction bases: 9. The germline CDR1 and CDR2 sequences are KGHDR and SFDVKD. CDR3 in DNA: TGTGCCACCAGTGATTCTTACCGGGACAGAAACACAGATACGCAGTATTTT. Translated: CATSDSYRDRNTDTQYF.

V is TRBV25-1 and J is TRBJ2-2, with D hard to call. In germline, CDR1 is MGHDK, CDR2 SYGVNS. This CDR3 is built from 14 residues. V was pared by 1 base and J by 8 bases, with 11 bases between. In DNA, the CDR3 is TGTGCCAGCAGTGAATCCTCGACTCCTGGGGAGCTGTTTTTT. Protein product: CASSESSTPGELFF.

The chain recombines TRBV9 with TRBJ2-7; tentatively, D is TRBD1 or TRBD2 (5 bases each). The CDR3 is made up of 14 amino acids. V lost 3 bases and J lost 2, with 12 bases in between. Looked up from germline, CDR1 is SGDLS and CDR2 is YYNGEE. CDR3 nucleotides: TGTGCCAGCAGCGCTGGGGACCACACCTACGAGCAGTACTTC. Its translation: CASSAGDHTYEQYF.

J is TRBJ1-1 and V is TRBV28; 7 bases align to TRBD1. The length of the CDR3 is 12 residues. Germline V lookup: CDR1 MDHEN, CDR2 SYDVKM. With 3 bases clipped from V and 11 bases from J, the junction kept 6 bases outside the gene matches. CDR3: CASSLDRLGAFF. The CDR3 nucleotides read TGTGCCAGCAGTTTGGACAGGCTGGGGGCTTTCTTT.

This chain's CDR3 is CASSEVQGSSYEQYF. The CDR3 DNA is TGCGCCAGCAGCGAAGTACAGGGATCTTCCTACGAGCAGTACTTC. V usage is TRBV5-1 and J usage is TRBJ2-7; maybe TRBD1 (6 bases). Germline CDR1 is SGHRS and CDR2 is YFSETQ. The CDR3 contains 15 residues. The V and J ends lost 4 bases and 1 base respectively, with 15 bases between them.

The rearrangement uses TRBV6-5 and TRBJ2-7; D gene uncertain. Germline CDR1 is MNHEY and CDR2 is SVGAGI. Trimming removed 2 bases at V and 1 base at J, with 9 bases between. The CDR3 has 14 amino acids. This CDR3 is CASSYTYDSYEQYF. As DNA, the CDR3 is TGTGCCAGCAGTTACACGTACGATTCCTACGAGCAGTACTTC.

V gene TRBV18 combines with J gene TRBJ2-3; D may correspond to TRBD1 or TRBD2 (5 bases each). The V end lost 4 bases, the J end lost 0 bases, and 8 bases lay between the germline ends. The length of the CDR3 is 14 residues. CDR1 and CDR2 from the germline V gene are KGHSH and LQKENI. CDR3 nucleotide sequence: TGTGCCAGCTCACTGGGGGAAAGCACAGATACGCAGTATTTT. Residues: CASSLGESTDTQYF.

The chain is built from TRBV14 and TRBJ2-3, with D possibly TRBD2 on 6 matching bases. V lost 4 bases and J 2 bases, leaving 10 bases between the germline ends. Germline CDR1 is SGHDN and CDR2 is FVKESK. There are 14 residues in the CDR3. The CDR3: CASSPLANTDTQYF. CDR3 coding DNA: TGTGCCAGCAGCCCACTAGCCAACACAGATACGCAGTATTTT.

The V gene is TRBV24-1, the J gene TRBJ1-1; TRBD1 agrees at 7 bases. This CDR3 comprises 15 residues. Germline V gene sequence: CDR1 KGHDR, CDR2 SFDVKD. V lost 5 bases and J lost 0; bases outside the gene matches: 5. CDR3 in amino acids: CATSGAGTVNTEAFF. Here the CDR3 DNA reads TGTGCCACCAGTGGCGCCGGGACAGTGAACACTGAAGCTTTCTTT.

This clone occurred once. The chain recombines TRBV5-1 with TRBJ1-1, with a possible D match to TRBD1 (6 bases). The CDR3 totals 19 residues. Germline loops: CDR1 SGHRS, CDR2 YFSETQ. V dropped 0 bases and J dropped 5 bases, with 26 bases sitting between them. In nucleotides, the CDR3 is TGCGCCAGCAGCTTGGACAGGGTGCGAGTACTCACGAACGAGACTGAAGCTTTCTTT. Translating gives CASSLDRVRVLTNETEAFF.

In this sample, this clone turned up once. This chain uses TRBV19 with TRBJ2-6, with 7 bases matching TRBD1. In germline, CDR1 is LNHDA, CDR2 SQIVND (reference sequence). The length of the CDR3 is 17 residues. J lost 0 bases, V lost 6 bases, and 8 bases had no gene match. CDR3 sequence reads: CASSHRGLSSGANVLTF. DNA of the CDR3: TGTGCCAGTAGCCACAGGGGATTAAGCTCTGGGGCCAACGTCCTGACTTTC.

This chain links TRBV5-4 with TRBJ2-4, with 12 bases identical to TRBD2. The CDR3 sequence is 17 residues long. Germline-derived CDR1 and CDR2 are SGHNT and YYREEE (reference sequence). The V segment lost 4 bases and the J segment 2 bases; nucleotides outside the gene matches: 7. The CDR3 region has the DNA TGTGCCAGCAGCACGGGACTAGCGGGCGGTACCAAAAACATTCAGTACTTC. The encoded protein is CASSTGLAGGTKNIQYF. The complete variable domain, with remaining parts taken from reference TRBV5-4 and TRBJ2-4, reads ETGVTQSPTHLIKTRGQQVTLRCSSQSGHNTVSWYQQALGQGPQFIFQYYREEENGRGNFPPRFSGLQFPNYSSELNVNALELDDSALYLCASSTGLAGGTKNIQYFGAGTRLSVL.

The chain is built from TRBV28 and TRBJ2-3; D might be TRBD1 (5 bases). The CDR3 loop spans 15 amino acids. CDR1 and CDR2 (germline): MDHEN, SYDVKM. V was trimmed by 3 bases and J by 0 bases, leaving 10 bases between them. The chain's CDR3 is CASSLGQSSTDTQYF. CDR3 DNA: TGTGCCAGCAGTTTGGGGCAGTCTAGCACAGATACGCAGTATTTT.

The chain couples TRBV14 to TRBJ2-7, with TRBD2 matching 8 bases. Germline V lookup: CDR1 SGHDN, CDR2 FVKESK. The CDR3 extends over 15 amino acids. V lost 2 bases and J lost 9; bases outside the gene matches: 12. CDR3 residues: CASSQTSGQSTGQYF. CDR3 nucleotide sequence: TGTGCCAGCAGCCAAACTAGCGGCCAATCCACGGGGCAGTACTTC. The whole variable domain, remainder taken from reference TRBV14 and TRBJ2-7, is EAGVTQFPSHSVIEKGQTVTLRCDPISGHDNLYWYRRVMGKEIKFLLHFVKESKQDESGMPNNRFLAERTGGTYSTLKVQPAELEDSGVYFCASSQTSGQSTGQYFGPGTRLTVT.

This clone was seen a few times. V usage is TRBV28 and J usage is TRBJ2-7; weak D call: TRBD2 (5 bases). V was cut by 2 bases and J by 3 bases, with 8 bases left in between. There are 13 residues in the CDR3. Germline CDR1 reads MDHEN; CDR2 reads SYDVKM. The DNA of the CDR3 is TGTGCCAGCAGTTTAGAAGGGAGCTACGAGCAGTACTTC. Its translation is CASSLEGSYEQYF.

The rearrangement links TRBV7-9 to TRBJ2-5; TRBD2 agrees at 11 bases. The length of the CDR3 is 14 residues. V lost 4 bases and J lost 4; bases outside the gene matches: 2. Per the germline V gene, CDR1 is SEHNR and CDR2 is FQNEAQ (reference sequence). CDR3 sequence (DNA): TGTGCCAGCAGCTATAGCGGGAGGGCAGAGACCCAGTACTTC. Translating gives CASSYSGRAETQYF.

The V call is TRBV3-1 (or the pseudogene TRBV3-2), the J call TRBJ2-7, with TRBD2 as a possible D gene (5 bases). V dropped 1 base and J dropped 5 bases, with 12 bases sitting between them. This CDR3 spans 14 amino acids. Germline CDR1 LGHDT, CDR2 YNNKEL (reference sequence). The CDR3 loop is CASSQADSGNEQYF. For the CDR3, the DNA is TGTGCCAGCAGCCAAGCCGACTCCGGGAACGAGCAGTACTTC.

The chain couples TRBV6-5 to TRBJ2-7; D gene uncertain. Trimming left V 8 bases short and J 1 base short, with 12 bases between. The CDR3 covers 13 residues. Per the germline V gene, CDR1 is MNHEY and CDR2 is SVGAGI. Here the CDR3 reads CASQDLNSYEQYF. CDR3 bases: TGTGCCAGCCAGGACCTTAATTCCTACGAGCAGTACTTC.

The chain joins TRBV6-5 to TRBJ2-5, with 12 bases fitting TRBD1. Germline trimming cut 8 bases from V and 5 bases from J; bases unmatched to any gene: 9. The germline V gene has CDR1 MNHEY and CDR2 SVGAGI. This CDR3 is built from 15 residues. The CDR3 DNA reads TGTGCCAGCCGAGACCGGGACAGGGGGCGGGAGACCCAGTACTTC. Its translation is CASRDRDRGRETQYF.

The chain joins TRBV24-1 to TRBJ1-5, with D uncertain. Germline V gene lookup returns CDR1 KGHDR and CDR2 SFDVKD. V lost 0 bases to trimming and J lost 9 bases, with 5 bases between them. The CDR3 is 12 amino acids. CDR3 nucleotide sequence: TGTGCCACCAGTGATTTGATAGGGCCCCAGCATTTT. Translating it yields CATSDLIGPQHF.

The rearrangement joins TRBV30 to TRBJ2-7; D may be TRBD2 (5 bases). Germline lookup yields CDR1 GTSNPN and CDR2 SVGIG (reference sequence). This CDR3 region has 12 residues. Trimming shortened V by 2 bases and J by 7 bases, and 12 bases separated the two germline ends. CDR3: CAWSPRGEEQYF. CDR3 DNA: TGTGCCTGGAGTCCCCGTGGGGAGGAGCAGTACTTC.

This rearrangement joins TRBV29-1 to TRBJ1-2; possible D gene TRBD1, 5 bases. Germline V gives CDR1 SQVTM, CDR2 ANQGSEA. Trimming took 7 bases from V and 2 from J, leaving 11 bases between them. The CDR3 consists of 12 residues. CDR3 in amino acids: CSGKTDNYGYTF. CDR3 nucleotide sequence: TGCAGCGGGAAGACAGACAACTATGGCTACACCTTC. Complete variable domain (other parts from reference TRBV29-1 and TRBJ1-2): SAVISQKPSRDICQRGTSLTIQCQVDSQVTMMFWYRQQPGQSLTLIATANQGSEATYESGFVIDKFPISRPNLTFSTLTVSNMSPEDSSIYLCSGKTDNYGYTFGSGTRLTVV.

The CDR3 coding sequence is TGTGCCAGCACCCCGACTAGCGGGAGAAGGGATACGCAGTATTTT. It encodes CASTPTSGRRDTQYF. V gene TRBV27 combines with J gene TRBJ2-3; TRBD2 matches 12 bases. The CDR3 is 15 residues long. Germline V gene sequence: CDR1 MNHEY, CDR2 SMNVEV (reference sequence). J gave up 6 bases and V 7 bases, and 8 bases lay outside the gene matches.

This clone was counted a single time. CDR3 nucleotide sequence: TGTGCCAGCAGCTTCTTTGGAACAGAGAGTTATAGCAATCAGCCCCAGCATTTT. It yields the protein CASSFFGTESYSNQPQHF. The chain links TRBV5-5 to TRBJ1-5; D remains ambiguous. Germline CDR1 is SGHKS and CDR2 is YYEKEE (reference sequence). The length of the CDR3 is 18 residues. Trimming removed 2 bases from V and 0 bases from J, with 18 bases in between.

This chain connects TRBV7-8 to TRBJ1-3; no reliable D call. This CDR3 has 18 residues. CDR1 is SGHVS, CDR2 FQNEAQ, per germline. V lost 5 bases, J lost 0 bases, and 20 bases lay in between. The CDR3 DNA follows: TGTGCCAGCAGCCTCCAGATTTATACACAGAACTCTGGAAACACCATATATTTT. It translates to CASSLQIYTQNSGNTIYF.

The gene calls are TRBV13 and TRBJ2-3, with TRBD2 identical over 10 bases. Per germline, CDR1 PRHDT and CDR2 FYEKMQ (reference sequence). The V segment lost 7 bases and the J segment 4 bases; nucleotides outside the gene matches: 8. The CDR3 extends over 15 amino acids. In DNA, the CDR3 is TGTGCCAGCAACCTAGCGGGAGCTCTAGCAGATACGCAGTATTTT. Amino acid sequence: CASNLAGALADTQYF.

The V call is TRBV9, the J call TRBJ1-3; D not certain. The CDR3 is 16 residues long. Per the germline V gene, CDR1 is SGDLS and CDR2 is YYNGEE. Trimming removed 0 bases at V and 0 bases at J, with 10 bases between. CDR3 protein: CASSVELGRSGNTIYF. The CDR3 DNA reads TGTGCCAGCAGCGTAGAGTTAGGGCGCTCTGGAAACACCATATATTTT.

This sequence joins TRBV28 and TRBJ2-3; the D gene is possibly TRBD1 (6 bases). The germline CDR1 and CDR2 sequences are MDHEN and SYDVKM. Deletions cut 4 bases from V and 5 bases from J, with 13 bases between. This CDR3 has 14 amino acids. CDR3: CASSWGRGGDTQYF. CDR3 DNA: TGTGCCAGCAGTTGGGGCAGGGGCGGAGATACGCAGTATTTT.

This clone was observed a few times. This chain connects TRBV19 to TRBJ1-2; D gene unclear. Germline assignment: CDR1 LNHDA and CDR2 SQIVND (reference sequence). CDR3 length: 14 residues. Trimming left V 6 bases short and J 3 bases short, with 14 bases between. In nucleotides, the CDR3 is TGTGCCAGTAGGGGTGGTTTTCGGGACTATGGCTACACCTTC. Translated, it gives CASRGGFRDYGYTF.

The genes are TRBV2 and TRBJ1-5; the D is unclear. Germline lookup yields CDR1 SNHLY and CDR2 FYNNEI. The CDR3 is 14 residues long. V was trimmed by 1 base and J by 3 bases, leaving 7 bases between them. The chain's CDR3 is CASSEVLNNQPQHF. CDR3 DNA: TGTGCCAGCAGTGAAGTTCTAAACAATCAGCCCCAGCATTTT.